Listed here is a single T cell receptor (beta chain). The antigen it recognizes is unknown. A junction end diverges from the germline sequence, so it may reflect a read error. The data originate from a study of T cells generated in artificial thymic organoids (dated by TCRdb to the late 2010s). Looking at the study overall: TCR alpha and beta CDR3 repertoires of in vitro artificial thymic organoid-derived CD8 single positive T cells were compared with thymic and peripheral blood naive CD8 T cells. The displayed repertoire sequencing data were described as being representative of three independent experiments. The investigation overall reported the following: CD8 single positive T cells derived from organoids showed physiological TCR clonotype diversity comparable to the diversity seen in thymic and blood naive CD8 T cells. Organoid-derived T cells did not show skewed Valpha or Vbeta usage, which argues against unconventional lineages or clonal expansions being dominant.

Artificial thymic organoids were generated by aggregating human HSPCs with MS5 murine stromal cells transduced with human DLL1, and the organoids were cultured at an air-liquid interface. Hematopoietic stem and progenitor cells that were CD34+CD3-, FACS-purified and depleted of residual T cells served as the seed cells for the organoids. The organoids were grown in serum-free RB27 medium, which consisted of RPMI 1640 supplemented with B27, FLT3L, IL-7 and ascorbic acid. Prior to RNA extraction, CD3+TCRalphabeta+CD8 single positive T cells from organoids and thymus were isolated by FACS sorting. Total RNA was purified from around 40,000 to 200,000 sorted cells per sample with the RNeasy Micro kit, and quality checked on an Agilent RNA 6000 Nano chip. The CDR3 holds 16 amino acids from the cysteine to the phenylalanine. The retained sequence is limited to the CDR3, 48 bases, with the frame set at the first base. CDR1 MGHRA and CDR2 YSYEKL were looked up in the germline V gene.

TCRalpha and TCRbeta libraries were amplified separately by semi-nested PCR with Advantage 2 and reverse primers in the TRAC or TRBC constant regions. The amount of total RNA going into first-strand cDNA synthesis ranged between about 3 and 500 ng. TCR cDNA libraries were generated by 5'-RACE using the SMARTer PCR cDNA Synthesis kit, with a poly-dT primer employed for first-strand synthesis. The semi-nested reverse primers in the constant regions carried 5-nucleotide sample-specific barcodes, and the PCR products were cleaned up with the Zymo DNA Clean and Concentrator-5 kit. Up to ten barcoded samples were pooled, ligated to Illumina adaptors and sequenced as 2 x 150 bp paired-end reads on an Illumina MiSeq. The paper's processing steps were these. After demultiplexing, reads were aligned with BLAT to a custom library containing all human TRAV, TRAJ, TRBV, TRBD and TRBJ combinations from IMGT. The best BLAT hits were picked using pslCDnaFilter (-maxAligns=1, -ignoreIntrons), and custom Perl scripts were used to calculate clonotype frequencies. TCRdb reworked the public reads: Q25 trimming with fastp, MiXCR clone assembly, productive beta chains retained. Here each entry gathers all rows of one CDR3 protein and keeps the most common genes and DNA. Clone size and V and J calls follow TCRdb, not the original study. The sample records 7,500 to 8,000 distinct CDR3 sequences, 20% to 30% of which are singletons. The ten largest clones add up to less than 3.5% of the sample.

Recombination joined TRBV4-1 with TRBJ2-7; 7 bases in between match TRBD1. The TCR comes from a human donor who gave cord blood stem cells for thymic organoid culture, a cardiac surgery patient who gave postnatal thymus, or a blood donor (not recorded which). The material sequenced was naive CD8+ T cells grown in artificial thymic organoids from cord blood stem and progenitor cells. The intended sense of this specimen's cell subset or site label: CD3+TCRalphabeta+CD8SP T cells; for blood, CD45RO-CCR7+ naive CD8+ T cells. The DNA sequence is TGCGTCAGCAGCCAAGATCCGACAGGGTCCTTCTACGAGCAGTACTTC. Translated, it reads CVSSQDPTGSFYEQYF.